A selection of T cell receptor beta chains follows, all from one sample in a study of cytomegalovirus exposure and HLA in healthy donors. TCRdb keeps only in-frame clones here, not all; method: immunoSEQ multiplex PCR. Counted here are roughly 120,000 clones, roughly 78% occurring once; the ten biggest clones make up more than 2.5%. Sequencing was performed on PBMCs. The receptors derive from a male donor in good health and CMV-seronegative. Each CDR3 is given with its conserved first and last residue. A D gene is named only where the DNA matches it firmly. The size entry is marked missing in some rows and otherwise reads once, few, many or a size class.

v_call	d_call	j_call	clone_size	cdr3_aa	cdr3_nt
TRBV5-1	TRBD1	TRBJ1-1	-	CASSLGGTGPGGTEAFF	TGCGCCAGCAGCTTGGGAGGGACAGGGCCGGGGGGCACTGAAGCTTTCTTT
TRBV12-5	TRBD1	TRBJ2-7	-	CASGWDVDRDSYEQYF	TGTGCTAGTGGTTGGGACGTTGACAGGGATAGCTACGAGCAGTACTTC
TRBV10-3	-	TRBJ1-3	-	CAIGGGLRLSGNTIYF	TGTGCCATCGGGGGAGGGCTCCGGCTCTCTGGAAACACCATATATTTT
TRBV7-2	TRBD2	TRBJ2-3	once	CASSSPLAEDGDPTDTQYF	TGTGCCAGCAGCTCCCCCCTAGCGGAAGATGGGGACCCCACAGATACGCAGTATTTT
TRBV7-3	TRBD1	TRBJ2-6	-	CASSLGRGFSGANVLTF	TGTGCCAGCAGCTTAGGCAGGGGGTTCTCTGGGGCCAACGTCCTGACTTTC
TRBV6-1	-	TRBJ2-7	-	CASSRDSPEQYF	TGTGCCAGCAGTAGGGACTCCCCGGAGCAGTACTTC
TRBV11-3	-	TRBJ2-7	few	CASSLPQGSLDYEQYF	TGTGCCAGCAGCTTACCCCAGGGCTCCCTTGACTACGAGCAGTACTTC
TRBV6-5	TRBD1	TRBJ1-5	-	CASRQGAAGNQPQHF	TGTGCCAGCAGACAGGGGGCGGCTGGCAATCAGCCCCAGCATTTT
TRBV11-3	-	TRBJ2-3	-	CASSEQGRSDTQYF	TGTGCCAGCAGCGAACAGGGTCGGTCGGATACGCAGTATTTT
TRBV7-2	-	TRBJ2-5	-	CASTYGGPQETQYF	TGTGCCAGCACCTACGGGGGGCCTCAAGAGACCCAGTACTTC
TRBV28	TRBD1	TRBJ1-1	few	CASSFYRGGTEAFF	TGTGCCAGCAGCTTTTACAGGGGGGGCACTGAAGCTTTCTTT
TRBV7-2	TRBD2	TRBJ2-5	-	CASSLSGLAGEWGQYF	TGTGCCAGCAGCTTAAGTGGACTAGCGGGAGAATGGGGGCAGTACTTC
TRBV6-5	-	TRBJ1-1	once	CASSDGGTEAFF	TGTGCCAGCAGTGACGGGGGCACTGAAGCTTTCTTT
TRBV19	TRBD1	TRBJ2-7	few	CASSITGGYEQYF	TGTGCCAGTAGTATCACAGGGGGTTACGAGCAGTACTTC
TRBV6-6	TRBD1	TRBJ1-3	-	CASSSTGGAGNTIYF	TGTGCCAGCAGTTCCACAGGGGGCGCCGGAAACACCATATATTTT
TRBV28	TRBD1	TRBJ1-2	-	CASRPGTAFNYGYTF	TGTGCCAGCAGGCCCGGGACAGCGTTTAACTATGGCTACACCTTC
TRBV6-6	TRBD1	TRBJ1-1	-	CASIRQGPNTEAFF	TGTGCCAGCATTAGACAGGGGCCGAACACTGAAGCTTTCTTT
TRBV6-6	-	TRBJ1-2	-	CASRGSGDPYGYTF	TGTGCCAGCAGGGGGAGCGGGGACCCCTATGGCTACACCTTC
TRBV7-9	-	TRBJ2-2	-	CASSSRTRGELFF	TGTGCCAGCAGCTCCCGTACCAGGGGGGAGCTGTTTTTT
TRBV30	-	TRBJ1-1	-	CAWSPTRYGEGAEAFF	TGTGCCTGGAGTCCTACCCGGTATGGGGAGGGTGCTGAAGCTTTCTTT
TRBV27	-	TRBJ2-2	-	CASSRSTPRSGELFF	TGTGCCAGCAGTCGCTCGACCCCGAGGTCCGGGGAGCTGTTTTTT
TRBV6-5	-	TRBJ1-3	-	CASSYADGNTIYF	TGTGCCAGCAGTTACGCAGATGGAAACACCATATATTTT
TRBV10-3	TRBD1	TRBJ2-7	-	CAISETGTVNEQYF	TGTGCCATCAGTGAGACCGGGACAGTGAACGAGCAGTACTTC
TRBV6-5	-	TRBJ2-1	-	CASSPVTPQEQFF	TGTGCCAGCAGCCCTGTCACACCGCAAGAGCAGTTCTTC
TRBV27	-	TRBJ1-5	-	CASSQTQWNQPQHF	TGTGCCAGCAGCCAAACCCAGTGGAATCAGCCCCAGCATTTT
TRBV30	-	TRBJ1-2	-	CSTGFNYGYTF	TGTAGCACAGGTTTTAACTATGGCTACACCTTC
TRBV5-1	TRBD2	TRBJ2-3	-	CASSLGSGKGTDTQYF	TGCGCCAGCAGCTTGGGTAGCGGGAAGGGCACAGATACGCAGTATTTT
TRBV11-1	-	TRBJ2-3	-	CASSLLGRTLTDTQYF	TGTGCCAGCAGCTTATTGGGGCGGACCCTCACAGATACGCAGTATTTT
TRBV30	-	TRBJ2-3	-	CARSAGTPRTDTQYF	TGTGCCCGCTCCGCCGGGACTCCCCGCACAGATACGCAGTATTTT
TRBV25-1	-	TRBJ2-5	-	CASSGGGETQYF	TGTGCCAGCAGTGGAGGGGGAGAGACCCAGTACTTC
TRBV6-1	TRBD1	TRBJ1-1	few	CASRTGKEDTEAFF	TGTGCCAGCAGGACAGGGAAGGAAGACACTGAAGCTTTCTTT
TRBV5-1	-	TRBJ1-4	-	CASSGGGPNEKLFF	TGCGCCAGCAGCGGGGGGGGCCCTAATGAAAAACTGTTTTTT
TRBV11-2	TRBD2	TRBJ2-3	-	CASSIGGGTDTQYF	TGTGCCAGCAGCATTGGGGGGGGGACAGATACGCAGTATTTT
TRBV18	TRBD1	TRBJ2-7	-	CASSPRTGYRSEQYF	TGTGCCAGCTCACCTAGGACAGGGTATCGGTCCGAGCAGTACTTC
TRBV7-2	-	TRBJ1-2	-	CASSLDFNNGYTF	TGTGCCAGCAGCTTAGATTTTAATAATGGCTACACCTTC
TRBV10-3	TRBD2	TRBJ2-3	-	CAITQGSGSDTQYF	TGTGCCATCACCCAGGGTAGCGGGTCGGATACGCAGTATTTT
TRBV30	-	TRBJ2-3	-	CAWSRGLGQGSTDTQYF	TGTGCCTGGAGTAGGGGTTTGGGCCAGGGGAGCACAGATACGCAGTATTTT
TRBV7-9	-	TRBJ2-1	-	CASSLRAGGKYNEQFF	TGTGCCAGCAGCTTAAGGGCAGGGGGGAAATACAATGAGCAGTTCTTC
TRBV5-1	-	TRBJ2-7	few	CASSSLLGGPSYEQYF	TGCGCCAGCAGCTCCCTGCTGGGGGGGCCGTCCTACGAGCAGTACTTC
TRBV9	TRBD2	TRBJ2-2	-	CASSVGDAGAGELFF	TGTGCCAGCAGCGTAGGTGACGCGGGGGCCGGGGAGCTGTTTTTT
TRBV19	-	TRBJ2-7	-	CASSIDRGSHEQYF	TGTGCCAGTAGTATAGATCGAGGGTCCCACGAGCAGTACTTC
TRBV13	-	TRBJ1-1	-	CASSLGLSDGRDTEAFF	TGTGCCAGCAGCTTAGGCCTAAGTGATGGGAGGGACACTGAAGCTTTCTTT
TRBV19	-	TRBJ1-1	-	CASSIEGSLNTEAFF	TGTGCCAGTAGTATAGAGGGCAGTTTGAACACTGAAGCTTTCTTT
TRBV19	-	TRBJ1-4	-	CASTLTQGGEKLFF	TGTGCCAGTACACTGACTCAAGGAGGTGAAAAACTGTTTTTT
TRBV4-1	-	TRBJ1-3	few	CASSQDQSVGARGDTIYF	TGCGCCAGCAGCCAAGATCAAAGCGTGGGGGCCCGGGGGGACACCATATATTTT
TRBV7-2	-	TRBJ2-3	-	CASSWFIRTGTDTQYF	TGTGCCAGCAGCTGGTTCATCCGGACAGGCACAGATACGCAGTATTTT
TRBV19	TRBD2	TRBJ2-1	-	CASSIGLAGKEQFF	TGTGCCAGTAGTATAGGTCTAGCGGGGAAGGAGCAGTTCTTC
TRBV9	-	TRBJ1-1	-	CASSVDGEFTANTEAFF	TGTGCCAGCAGCGTAGACGGGGAATTCACAGCAAACACTGAAGCTTTCTTT
TRBV5-5	-	TRBJ1-2	few	CASKPLPGNPNYGYTF	TGTGCCAGCAAACCCCTGCCGGGGAACCCTAACTATGGCTACACCTTC
TRBV5-1	-	TRBJ2-5	-	CASSLVAAVQETQYF	TGCGCCAGCAGCTTGGTTGCGGCGGTCCAAGAGACCCAGTACTTC
TRBV10-3	TRBD2	TRBJ2-7	-	CAISAGTSDYEQYF	TGTGCCATCAGTGCTGGGACTAGCGACTACGAGCAGTACTTC
TRBV27	TRBD1	TRBJ1-5	few	CASSPGQGAFDDQPQHF	TGTGCCAGCAGTCCGGGACAGGGGGCGTTTGATGATCAGCCCCAGCATTTT